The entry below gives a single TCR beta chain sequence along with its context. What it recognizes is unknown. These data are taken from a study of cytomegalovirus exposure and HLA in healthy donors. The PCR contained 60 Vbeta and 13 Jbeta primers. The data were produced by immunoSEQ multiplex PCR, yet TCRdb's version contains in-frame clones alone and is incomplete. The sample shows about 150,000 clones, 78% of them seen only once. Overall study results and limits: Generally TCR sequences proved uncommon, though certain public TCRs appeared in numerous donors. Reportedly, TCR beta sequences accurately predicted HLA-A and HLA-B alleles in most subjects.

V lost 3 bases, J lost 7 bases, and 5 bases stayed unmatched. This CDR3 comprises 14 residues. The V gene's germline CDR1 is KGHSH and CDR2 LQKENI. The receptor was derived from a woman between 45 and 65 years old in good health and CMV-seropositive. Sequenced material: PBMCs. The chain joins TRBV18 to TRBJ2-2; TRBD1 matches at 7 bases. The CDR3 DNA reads TGTGCCAGCTCACCGGGACAGCGGAGCGGGGAGCTGTTTTTT. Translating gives CASSPGQRSGELFF.